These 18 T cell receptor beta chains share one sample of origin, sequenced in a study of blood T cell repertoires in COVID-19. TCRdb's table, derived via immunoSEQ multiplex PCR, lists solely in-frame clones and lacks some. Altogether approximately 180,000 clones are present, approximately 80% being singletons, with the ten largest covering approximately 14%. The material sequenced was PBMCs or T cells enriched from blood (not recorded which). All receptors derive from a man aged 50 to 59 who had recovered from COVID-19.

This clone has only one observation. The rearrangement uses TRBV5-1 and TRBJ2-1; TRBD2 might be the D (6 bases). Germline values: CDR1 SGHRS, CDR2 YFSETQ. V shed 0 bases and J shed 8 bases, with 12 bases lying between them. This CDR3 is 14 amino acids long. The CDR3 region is CASSLALGSHEQFF. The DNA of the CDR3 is TGCGCCAGCAGCTTGGCCCTCGGGAGTCATGAGCAGTTCTTC.

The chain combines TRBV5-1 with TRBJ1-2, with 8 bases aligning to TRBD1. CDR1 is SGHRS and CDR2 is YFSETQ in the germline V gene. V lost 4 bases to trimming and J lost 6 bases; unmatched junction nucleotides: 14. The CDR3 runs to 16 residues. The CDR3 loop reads CASSPQLATGGDGYTF. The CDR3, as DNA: TGCGCCAGCAGCCCACAGTTAGCCACAGGGGGAGATGGCTACACCTTC.

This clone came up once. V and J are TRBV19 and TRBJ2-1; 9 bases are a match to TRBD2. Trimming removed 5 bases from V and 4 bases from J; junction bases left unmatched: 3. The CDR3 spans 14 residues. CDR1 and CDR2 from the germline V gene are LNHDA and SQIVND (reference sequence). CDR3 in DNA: TGTGCCAGTAGTTCTCTAGCGGGGTACAATGAGCAGTTCTTC. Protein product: CASSSLAGYNEQFF.

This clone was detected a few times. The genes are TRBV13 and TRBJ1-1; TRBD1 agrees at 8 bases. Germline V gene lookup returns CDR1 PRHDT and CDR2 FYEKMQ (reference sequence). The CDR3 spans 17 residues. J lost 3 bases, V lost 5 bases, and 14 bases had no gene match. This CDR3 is CASSLGAAGGAYTEAFF. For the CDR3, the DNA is TGTGCCAGCAGCCTCGGAGCAGCAGGGGGCGCGTACACTGAAGCTTTCTTT. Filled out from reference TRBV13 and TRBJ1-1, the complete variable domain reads AAGVIQSPRHLIKEKRETATLKCYPIPRHDTVYWYQQGPGQDPQFLISFYEKMQSDKGSIPDRFSAQQFSDYHSELNMSSLELGDSALYFCASSLGAAGGAYTEAFFGQGTRLTVV.

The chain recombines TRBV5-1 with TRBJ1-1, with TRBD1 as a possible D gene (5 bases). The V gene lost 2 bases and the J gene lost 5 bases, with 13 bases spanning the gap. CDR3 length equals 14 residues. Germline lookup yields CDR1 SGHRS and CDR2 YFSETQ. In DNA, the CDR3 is TGCGCCAGCAGCTTCGGAGGGGCGAGAACTGAAGCTTTCTTT. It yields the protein CASSFGGARTEAFF.

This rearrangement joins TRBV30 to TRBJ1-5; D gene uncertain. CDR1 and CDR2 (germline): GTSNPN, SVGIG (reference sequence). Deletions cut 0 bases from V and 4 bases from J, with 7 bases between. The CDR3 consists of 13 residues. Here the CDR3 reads CAWSVSVNQPQHF. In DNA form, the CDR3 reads TGTGCCTGGAGTGTATCGGTGAATCAGCCCCAGCATTTT.

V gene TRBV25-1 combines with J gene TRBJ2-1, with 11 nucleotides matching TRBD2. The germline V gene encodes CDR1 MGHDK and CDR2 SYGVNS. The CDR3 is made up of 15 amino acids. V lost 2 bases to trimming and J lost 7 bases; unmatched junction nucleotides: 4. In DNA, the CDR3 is TGTGCCAGCAGTGAAGCTAGCGGGGGGTCGAATGAGCAGTTCTTC. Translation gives CASSEASGGSNEQFF.

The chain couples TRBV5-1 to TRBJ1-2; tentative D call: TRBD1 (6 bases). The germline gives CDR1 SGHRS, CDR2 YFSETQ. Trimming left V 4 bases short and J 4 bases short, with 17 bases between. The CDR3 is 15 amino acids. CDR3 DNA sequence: TGCGCCAGCAGCCCCCAGGGGTTCTATGGCTATGGCTACACCTTC. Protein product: CASSPQGFYGYGYTF.

CDR3 in amino acids: CASSLNRVGEQFF. In DNA form, the CDR3 reads TGTGCCAGCAGTTTAAACAGGGTAGGCGAGCAGTTCTTC. The chain joins TRBV28 to TRBJ2-1; the D gene is possibly TRBD1 (6 bases). The CDR3 runs 13 residues. CDR1 and CDR2 (germline): MDHEN, SYDVKM. V shed 2 bases and J shed 10 bases, with 12 bases lying between them.

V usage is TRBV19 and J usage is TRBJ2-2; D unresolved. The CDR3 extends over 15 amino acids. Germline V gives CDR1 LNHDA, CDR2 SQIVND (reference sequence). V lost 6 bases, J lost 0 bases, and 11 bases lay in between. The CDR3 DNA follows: TGTGCCAGTAGGCCTGGGCCCGCGAACACCGGGGAGCTGTTTTTT. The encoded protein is CASRPGPANTGELFF.

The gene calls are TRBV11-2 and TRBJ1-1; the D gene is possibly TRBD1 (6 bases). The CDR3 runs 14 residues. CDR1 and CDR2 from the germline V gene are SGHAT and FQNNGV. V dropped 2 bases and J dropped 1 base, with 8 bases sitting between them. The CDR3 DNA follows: TGTGCCAGCAGCTTAAACAGGGCGAACACTGAAGCTTTCTTT. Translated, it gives CASSLNRANTEAFF.

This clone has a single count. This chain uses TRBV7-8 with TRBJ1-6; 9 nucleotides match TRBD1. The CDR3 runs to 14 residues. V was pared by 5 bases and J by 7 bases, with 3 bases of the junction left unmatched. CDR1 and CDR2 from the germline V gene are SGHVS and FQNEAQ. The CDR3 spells CASSTGQGNSPLHF. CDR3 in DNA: TGTGCCAGCAGCACGGGACAGGGAAATTCACCCCTCCACTTT.

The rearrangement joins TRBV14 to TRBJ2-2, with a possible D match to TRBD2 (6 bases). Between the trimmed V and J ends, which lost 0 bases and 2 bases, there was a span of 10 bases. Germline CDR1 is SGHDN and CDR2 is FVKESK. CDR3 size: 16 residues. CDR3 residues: CASSQDRGSNTGELFF. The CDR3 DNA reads TGTGCCAGCAGCCAAGACCGGGGGAGTAACACCGGGGAGCTGTTTTTT. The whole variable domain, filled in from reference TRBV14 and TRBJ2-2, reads EAGVTQFPSHSVIEKGQTVTLRCDPISGHDNLYWYRRVMGKEIKFLLHFVKESKQDESGMPNNRFLAERTGGTYSTLKVQPAELEDSGVYFCASSQDRGSNTGELFFGEGSRLTVL.

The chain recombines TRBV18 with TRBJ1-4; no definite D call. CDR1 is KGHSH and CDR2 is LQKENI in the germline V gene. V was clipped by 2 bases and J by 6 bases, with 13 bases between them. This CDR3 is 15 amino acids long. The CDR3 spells CASSPGLYLDEKLFF. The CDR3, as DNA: TGTGCCAGCTCACCAGGACTCTACTTGGATGAAAAACTGTTTTTT. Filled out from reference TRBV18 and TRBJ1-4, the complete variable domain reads NAGVMQNPRHLVRRRGQEARLRCSPMKGHSHVYWYRQLPEEGLKFMVYLQKENIIDESGMPKERFSAEFPKEGPSILRIQQVVRGDSAAYFCASSPGLYLDEKLFFGSGTQLSVL.

The CDR3 is CASSQYDRDLTEAFF. In DNA, the CDR3 is TGTGCCAGCAGCCAGTACGACAGGGATCTGACTGAAGCTTTCTTT. The chain recombines TRBV14 with TRBJ1-1, with 7 bases aligning to TRBD1. The length of the CDR3 is 15 residues. Trimming took 3 bases from V and 5 from J; bases not matched to a gene: 9. Germline V CDR1 and CDR2: SGHDN, FVKESK. The entire variable domain, with the rest obtained from reference TRBV14 and TRBJ1-1, is as follows: EAGVTQFPSHSVIEKGQTVTLRCDPISGHDNLYWYRRVMGKEIKFLLHFVKESKQDESGMPNNRFLAERTGGTYSTLKVQPAELEDSGVYFCASSQYDRDLTEAFFGQGTRLTVV.

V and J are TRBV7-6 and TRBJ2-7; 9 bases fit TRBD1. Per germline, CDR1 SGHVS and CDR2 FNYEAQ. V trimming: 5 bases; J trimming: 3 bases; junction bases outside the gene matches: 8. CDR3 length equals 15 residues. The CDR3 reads CASSQNPGQGYEQYF. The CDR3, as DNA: TGTGCCAGCAGCCAAAATCCGGGACAGGGCTACGAGCAGTACTTC.

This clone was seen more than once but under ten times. CDR3 sequence: CASSRGTAQETQYF. The DNA for the CDR3 is TGCGCCAGCAGCCGAGGGACAGCCCAAGAGACCCAGTACTTC. The chain combines TRBV4-1 with TRBJ2-5; 7 bases are a match to TRBD1. This CDR3 comprises 14 residues. Germline V gene data show CDR1 as MGHRA and CDR2 as YSYEKL. V lost 4 bases to trimming and J lost 1 base; unmatched junction nucleotides: 3.

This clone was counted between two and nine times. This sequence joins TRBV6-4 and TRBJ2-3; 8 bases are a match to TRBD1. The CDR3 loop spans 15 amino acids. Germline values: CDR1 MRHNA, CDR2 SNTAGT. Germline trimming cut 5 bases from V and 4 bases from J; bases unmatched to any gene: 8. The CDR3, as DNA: TGTGCCAGCAGTAAACAGGGGGGAAGCGCAGATACGCAGTATTTT. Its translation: CASSKQGGSADTQYF.